These 12 T cell receptor beta chains were sequenced from one sample in a study of blood T cell repertoires in COVID-19. This table comes from immunoSEQ multiplex PCR, and its TCRdb copy is limited to in-frame clones, with some not included. The table has some 50,000 clones, 85% to 90% seen once. The specimen sequenced was peripheral blood. These receptor sequences come from a human donor in a cohort sampled during active COVID-19.

This rearrangement joins TRBV3-1 (or the pseudogene TRBV3-2) to TRBJ1-4; 9 nucleotides match TRBD1. V lost 4 bases and J lost 6; bases outside the gene matches: 3. This CDR3 is 14 amino acids long. Germline CDR1 and CDR2: LGHDT and YNNKEL (reference sequence). DNA of the CDR3: TGTGCCAGCAGCCGGGACAGGGCGGATGAAAAACTGTTTTTT. This encodes CASSRDRADEKLFF.

This chain connects TRBV18 to TRBJ2-7, with D tentatively TRBD1 (6 bases). The germline V gene has CDR1 KGHSH and CDR2 LQKENI. This CDR3 spans 13 amino acids. Between the trimmed V and J ends, which lost 4 bases and 4 bases, there was a span of 11 bases. CDR3 coding DNA: TGTGCCAGCTCACTCCAGGGGTCGTACGAGCAGTACTTC. Encoded protein: CASSLQGSYEQYF.

V is TRBV29-1 and J is TRBJ2-1; D call uncertain. CDR3 length equals 16 residues. V shed 0 bases and J shed 1 base, with 13 bases lying between them. Germline V gene data show CDR1 as SQVTM and CDR2 as ANQGSEA. In nucleotides, the CDR3 is TGCAGCGTTGAAGACCCCTCTAGTGAGTCCTACAATGAGCAGTTCTTC. This codes for CSVEDPSSESYNEQFF.

With respect to this clone: Distinct nucleotide sequences in the sample also encode this CDR3. In DNA form, the CDR3 reads TGTGCCAGCTCACCCGGACAGGGGAATGAAAAACTGTTTTTT. Translated: CASSPGQGNEKLFF. This chain uses TRBV18 with TRBJ1-4, with 9 bases matching TRBD1. With V trimmed by 3 bases and J by 5 bases, 1 base remained unmatched. Germline CDR1 and CDR2: KGHSH and LQKENI. The length of the CDR3 is 14 residues.

The chain employs TRBV18 and TRBJ1-2, with no clear D. CDR3 length: 17 residues. CDR1 and CDR2 from the germline V gene are KGHSH and LQKENI. The V end lost 4 bases, the J end lost 4 bases, and 22 bases lay between the germline ends. The CDR3 sequence is CASSHGLYPAELYGYTF. Here the CDR3 DNA reads TGTGCCAGCTCACATGGACTCTACCCTGCCGAGCTCTATGGCTACACCTTC.

The rearrangement joins TRBV4-2 to TRBJ2-7; 12 nucleotides line up with TRBD2. Germline V gene sequence: CDR1 LGHNA, CDR2 YNFKEQ. The V and J ends lost 6 bases and 4 bases, in that order; junction bases with no gene match: 4. The CDR3 has 14 residues. CDR3 amino acids: CASSTGTSGYEQYF. The CDR3 region has the DNA TGTGCCAGCAGTACCGGGACTAGCGGGTACGAGCAGTACTTC.

The chain employs TRBV7-9 and TRBJ2-5; TRBD1 might be the D (6 bases). Germline V gene data show CDR1 as SEHNR and CDR2 as FQNEAQ (reference sequence). V dropped 5 bases and J dropped 0 bases, with 19 bases sitting between them. This CDR3 spans 17 amino acids. CDR3 region: CASSGRAGTGNQETQYF. The CDR3 nucleotides read TGTGCCAGCAGCGGGCGGGCGGGCACAGGGAACCAAGAGACCCAGTACTTC.

The chain links TRBV11-2 to TRBJ2-7; TRBD2 agrees at 8 bases. V was clipped by 3 bases and J by 6 bases; unmatched bases: 7. The germline V gene encodes CDR1 SGHAT and CDR2 FQNNGV. This CDR3 comprises 14 residues. The CDR3 coding sequence is TGTGCCAGCAGCTTGGTAGCGGGGTATGGCGAGCAGTACTTC. It yields the protein CASSLVAGYGEQYF.

The genes are TRBV9 and TRBJ1-1; D call uncertain. V lost 4 bases and J lost 0, with 16 bases in between. The CDR3 length is 16 residues. Germline V gene lookup returns CDR1 SGDLS and CDR2 YYNGEE. As DNA, the CDR3 is TGTGCCAGCAGCCCCCAGGTGGGCATCATGAACACTGAAGCTTTCTTT. It encodes CASSPQVGIMNTEAFF.

The V call is TRBV29-1, the J call TRBJ1-1; D call uncertain. Deletions cut 1 base from V and 1 base from J, with 4 bases between. The CDR3 extends over 12 amino acids. Germline-derived CDR1 and CDR2 are SQVTM and ANQGSEA. DNA for the CDR3: TGCAGCGTTGAAGTATCGAACACTGAAGCTTTCTTT. Translation: CSVEVSNTEAFF.

CDR3 nucleotide sequence: TGTGCCAGCAGGGCAGGAAACACCATATATTTT. Its translation is CASRAGNTIYF. This chain joins TRBV2 and TRBJ1-3; D gene unclear. The V gene's germline CDR1 is SNHLY and CDR2 FYNNEI. V was shortened by 6 bases and J by 4 bases, with 4 bases between the two germline ends. The CDR3 runs 11 residues.

This clone appeared a single time. The chain links TRBV4-1 to TRBJ2-5, with 8 bases matching TRBD2. The CDR3 extends over 19 amino acids. V shed 2 bases, J shed 1 base, and the junction held 15 bases outside the gene matches. Per germline, CDR1 MGHRA and CDR2 YSYEKL. CDR3 DNA: TGCGCCAGCAGCCAATCCTTCGGAGGCGGGGGGCCAATCCAAGAGACCCAGTACTTC. Its translation: CASSQSFGGGGPIQETQYF.